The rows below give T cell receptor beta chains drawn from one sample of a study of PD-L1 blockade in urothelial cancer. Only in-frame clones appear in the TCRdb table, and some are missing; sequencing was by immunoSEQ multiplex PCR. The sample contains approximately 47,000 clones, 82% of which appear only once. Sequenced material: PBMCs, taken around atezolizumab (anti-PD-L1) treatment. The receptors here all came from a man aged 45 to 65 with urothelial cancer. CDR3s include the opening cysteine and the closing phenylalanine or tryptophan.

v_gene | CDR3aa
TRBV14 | CASSQDLVAYEQYF
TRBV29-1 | CSAGLAGEQFF
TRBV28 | CASSNRDRQETQYF
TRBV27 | CASSLSRGTDTQYF
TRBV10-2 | CASRKTGGEGYTF
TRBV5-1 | CASSSTGTSGNEQFF
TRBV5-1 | CASSLDGLAASYEQYF
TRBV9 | CASSEDITYSGANVLTF
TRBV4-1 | CASSQVGEDTQYF
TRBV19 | CASRLRGQGSPLHF
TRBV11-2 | CASSAPGLADQYF
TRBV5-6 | CASSAGLKDGYTF
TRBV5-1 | CASSLAGVPEKLFF
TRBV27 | CASSPTPIADSEQYF
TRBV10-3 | CAISAAGLRGEQFF
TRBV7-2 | CASSFTSGNTGELFF
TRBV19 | CASSIGATRVNQPQHF
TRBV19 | CASSIQADVQFF
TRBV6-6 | CASSYGQNTDTQYF
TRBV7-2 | CASSLSPYNSPLHF
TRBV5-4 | CASSLAGGSYEQYF
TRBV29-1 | CSVEARTGSYYGYTF
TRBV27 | CASSGHYEQYF
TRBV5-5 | CASSLSVQGSRNEQFF
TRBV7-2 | CASRLAGGHEQFF
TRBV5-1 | CASSRTGSDTEAFF
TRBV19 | CASARWESTEAFF
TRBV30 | CAWSGTGGGEQYF
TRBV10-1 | CASSDPGTGISEAFF
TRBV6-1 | CASSETGNYGYTF
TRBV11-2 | CASSLALLTDTQYF
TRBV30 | CAGGRGISEAFF
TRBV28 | CASSFQVLLYGYTF
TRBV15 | CATSRMVRDRGRAETQYF